This is a list of T cell receptor beta chains from one sample in a study of T-cell reconstitution after alpha-beta-depleted transplantation in children. TCRdb reanalysed the PCR reads using MiXCR and keeps one entry per CDR3 protein. The repertoire includes about 360,000 distinct CDR3 sequences, roughly 14% of them detected once, and about 4% sits in the top ten. The sample was PBMCs, taken from the stem cell graft. The receptors derive from a human donor who donated a stem cell graft to a child with Fanconi anemia. CDR3s include the opening cysteine and the closing phenylalanine or tryptophan. Each record gives: CDR3 length, D gene, clone size, V gene, J gene, CDR3 DNA, CDR3 protein. D genes are given only for firm matches. A row's size may be missing; if present it is once, few, many or a size class.

>14|.|few|TRBV10-1|TRBJ2-7
TGCGCCAGCAGTGAATCCCTGGGTTCCTACGAGCAGTACTTC
CASSESLGSYEQYF
>12|.|.|TRBV10-3|TRBJ1-2
TGTGCCATCAGTGAGAGAGAGGATGGCTACACCTTC
CAISEREDGYTF
>14|.|.|TRBV7-8|TRBJ1-2
TGTGCCAGCAGCTTAGTAACGGAAGCTTATGGCTACACCTTC
CASSLVTEAYGYTF
>13|TRBD1|few|TRBV12-5|TRBJ2-7
TGTGCTAGTGGTTACTACAGGGGTGACGAGCAGTACTTC
CASGYYRGDEQYF
>15|.|.|TRBV7-6|TRBJ2-3
TGTGCCAGCAGCTCCGAGGGGGTCATGACAGATACGCAGTATTTT
CASSSEGVMTDTQYF
>14|.|few|TRBV27|TRBJ1-1
TGTGCCAGCAGGGCGGGACACACGAACACTGAAGCTTTCTTT
CASRAGHTNTEAFF
>15|.|.|TRBV7-3|TRBJ2-1
TGTGCCAGCAGCTTAATGATCGGGGATTTCGATGAGCAGTTCTTC
CASSLMIGDFDEQFF
>13|.|.|TRBV5-1|TRBJ2-1
TGCGCCAGCAGGGAGGCTGGCTACAATGAGCAGTTCTTC
CASREAGYNEQFF
>15|TRBD2|few|TRBV20-1|TRBJ2-1
TGCAGTGCTTCAGCTAGCGGGGGGGGCCTGGATGAGCAGTTCTTC
CSASASGGGLDEQFF
>17|TRBD2|.|TRBV4-3|TRBJ2-2
TGCGCCAGCAGCCAGCCCGGACTAGCGACGAACACCGGGGAGCTGTTTTTT
CASSQPGLATNTGELFF
>13|.|.|TRBV6-1|TRBJ1-2
TGTGCCAGCGGCCCCGGGTCAGACTATGGCTACACCTTC
CASGPGSDYGYTF
>13|.|many|TRBV28|TRBJ1-5
TGTGCCAGTGCGACAGTCTTGAATCAGCCCCAGCATTTT
CASATVLNQPQHF
>14|.|few|TRBV7-9|TRBJ1-4
TGTGCCAGCACCCCAGGGGCAACTAATGAAAAACTGTTTTTT
CASTPGATNEKLFF
>13|.|.|TRBV6-5|TRBJ1-2
TGTGCCAGCAGTTACGACCTTTTATATGGCTACACCTTC
CASSYDLLYGYTF
>16|TRBD1|many|TRBV10-3|TRBJ2-1
TGTGCCATCAGTGAGTCCTACGGACAGGGGATCCATGAGCAGTTCTTC
CAISESYGQGIHEQFF
>17|TRBD1|.|TRBV12-3/TRBV12-4|TRBJ2-6
TGTGCCAGCAGTGCCGGCGACAGGGGGCGAGGGGCCAACGTCCTGACTTTC
CASSAGDRGRGANVLTF
>14|.|.|TRBV28|TRBJ1-2
TGTGCCAGCAAAGGGGCAGGGCTTTTCTATGGCTACACCTTC
CASKGAGLFYGYTF
>14|TRBD2|many|TRBV7-6|TRBJ2-5
TGTGCCAGCAGCCCAGGACTAGTTAAGGAGACCCAGTACTTC
CASSPGLVKETQYF
>14|TRBD1|.|TRBV7-9|TRBJ1-1
TGTGCCAGCAGCTTAATAACAGGGGGGCCTGAAGCTTTCTTT
CASSLITGGPEAFF
>14|TRBD1|few|TRBV20-1|TRBJ2-7
TGCAGTGCCCCCCGGGACAGGGGATCCAACGAGCAGTACTTC
CSAPRDRGSNEQYF
>15|TRBD2|.|TRBV10-3|TRBJ2-2
TGTGCCATCAGTGGGTCGGGACTAACCTCCGGGGAGCTGTTTTTT
CAISGSGLTSGELFF
>15|.|many|TRBV28|TRBJ2-3
TGTGCCAGCAGCCCCCGGGACACACTCACAGATACGCAGTATTTT
CASSPRDTLTDTQYF
>16|TRBD2|many|TRBV24-1|TRBJ2-2
TGTGCCACCAGTGCCCACGGGGGGGCTAAGTCGGGGGAGCTGTTTTTT
CATSAHGGAKSGELFF
>14|.|.|TRBV7-2|TRBJ2-4
TGTGCCAGCAGCCCGACAGGAGCGGGAAACATTCAGTACTTC
CASSPTGAGNIQYF
>15|.|few|TRBV20-1|TRBJ1-5
TGCAGTGCTTCCCCGGGAGGTAATAATAATCAGCCCCAGCATTTT
CSASPGGNNNQPQHF
>16|TRBD2|.|TRBV4-3|TRBJ2-1
TGCGCCAGCAGCCAGCTTAGCGGGAGCTCCTACAATGAGCAGTTCTTC
CASSQLSGSSYNEQFF
>15|TRBD1|.|TRBV27|TRBJ1-1
TGTGCCAGCAGCTTAAGACAGGGGTATGGGGCCGAAGCTTTCTTT
CASSLRQGYGAEAFF
>13|.|few|TRBV10-2|TRBJ1-5
TGCGCCAGCAGTGATGGATTCAATCAGCCCCAGCATTTT
CASSDGFNQPQHF
>16|.|many|TRBV7-8|TRBJ2-2
TGTGCCAGCAGCATAAAGACAGTCGCGAACACCGGGGAGCTGTTTTTT
CASSIKTVANTGELFF
>15|.|.|TRBV3-1|TRBJ2-1
TGTGCCAGCAGCCAAGAGTTGGCAGGGAGAAATGAGCAGTTCTTC
CASSQELAGRNEQFF
>15|TRBD1|.|TRBV28|TRBJ1-4
TGTGCCAGCAGTTTATTGGGACAGGACTATGAAAAACTGTTTTTT
CASSLLGQDYEKLFF
>12|.|.|TRBV20-1|TRBJ1-2
TGCAGTGCTAGGAGTGTTAACTATGGCTACACCTTC
CSARSVNYGYTF
>16|TRBD2|.|TRBV19|TRBJ2-1
TGTGCCAGTAGTATCGACGCGGGGGGCTTTCGCAATGAGCAGTTCTTC
CASSIDAGGFRNEQFF
>11|.|.|TRBV7-2|TRBJ2-3
TGTGCCAGCAGCTTGCGTTATACGCAGTATTTT
CASSLRYTQYF
>13|.|few|TRBV7-9|TRBJ1-4
TGTGCCAGCAAGGAGGGTTTGGGTGAAAAACTGTTTTTT
CASKEGLGEKLFF
>12|.|many|TRBV20-1|TRBJ2-5
TGCAGTGGGGGGCAGAACCAAGAGACCCAGTACTTC
CSGGQNQETQYF
>14|.|many|TRBV12-3/TRBV12-4|TRBJ1-1
TGTGCCAGCAGCTACTCATACGGGGCCACTGAAGCTTTCTTT
CASSYSYGATEAFF
>16|.|.|TRBV28|TRBJ1-1
TGTGCCAGCATTTCGGCCACGGGACCGCAGAACACTGAAGCTTTCTTT
CASISATGPQNTEAFF
>12|.|few|TRBV6-6|TRBJ2-7
TGTGCCAGCAGTACCAACTCTCGAGAGCAGTACTTC
CASSTNSREQYF
>13|.|.|TRBV7-8|TRBJ1-1
TGTGCCAGCAGCCCGACCGAATGGACACCAGCTTTCTTT
CASSPTEWTPAFF
>15|.|.|TRBV10-3|TRBJ2-3
TGTGCCATCAGAGCCGACAGCCGAATCACAGATACGCAGTATTTT
CAIRADSRITDTQYF
>17|TRBD2|.|TRBV6-1|TRBJ2-1
TGTGCCAGCGCCCAAACTAGCGGGGGCCTCTCCTACAATGAGCAGTTCTTC
CASAQTSGGLSYNEQFF